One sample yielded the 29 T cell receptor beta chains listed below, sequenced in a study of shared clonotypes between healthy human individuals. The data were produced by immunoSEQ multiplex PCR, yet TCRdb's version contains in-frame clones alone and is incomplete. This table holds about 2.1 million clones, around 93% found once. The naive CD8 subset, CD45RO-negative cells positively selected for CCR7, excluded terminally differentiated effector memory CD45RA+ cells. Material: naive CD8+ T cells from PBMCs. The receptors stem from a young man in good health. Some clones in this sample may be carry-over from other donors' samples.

The CDR3 DNA is TGTGCCAGCAGCTCAAGGCCCGCCTACGAGCAGTACTTC. This encodes CASSSRPAYEQYF. This chain links TRBV4-2 with TRBJ2-7, with unresolved D. The CDR3 has 13 residues. The germline V and J ends were trimmed by 5 bases and 2 bases, with 10 bases remaining between them. Germline lookup yields CDR1 LGHNA and CDR2 YNFKEQ.

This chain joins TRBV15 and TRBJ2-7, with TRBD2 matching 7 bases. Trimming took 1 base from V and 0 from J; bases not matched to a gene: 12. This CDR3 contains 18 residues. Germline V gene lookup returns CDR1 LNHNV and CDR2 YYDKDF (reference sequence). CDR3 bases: TGTGCCACCAGCAGAGGTTGGCTAGCGGTGTGGAGCTCCTACGAGCAGTACTTC. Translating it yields CATSRGWLAVWSSYEQYF.

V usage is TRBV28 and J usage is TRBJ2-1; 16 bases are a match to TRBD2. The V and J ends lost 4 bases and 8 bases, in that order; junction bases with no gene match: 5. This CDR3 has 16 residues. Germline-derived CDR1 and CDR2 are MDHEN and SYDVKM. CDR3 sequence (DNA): TGTGCCAGCAGTTCGGGGGGACTAGCGGGAGGGGATGAGCAGTTCTTC. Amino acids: CASSSGGLAGGDEQFF.

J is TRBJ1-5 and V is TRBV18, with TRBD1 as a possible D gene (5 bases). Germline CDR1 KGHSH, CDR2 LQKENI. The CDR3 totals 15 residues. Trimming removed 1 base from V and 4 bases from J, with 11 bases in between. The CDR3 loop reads CASSPRGWVNQPQHF. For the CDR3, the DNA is TGTGCCAGCTCACCACGGGGCTGGGTAAATCAGCCCCAGCATTTT.

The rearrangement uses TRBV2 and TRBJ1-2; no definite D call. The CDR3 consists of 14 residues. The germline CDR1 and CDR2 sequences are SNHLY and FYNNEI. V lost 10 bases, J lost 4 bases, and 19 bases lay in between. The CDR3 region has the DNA TGTGCCACCCCGCGGGGAGGGCTTGGCTATGGCTACACCTTC. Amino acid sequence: CATPRGGLGYGYTF.

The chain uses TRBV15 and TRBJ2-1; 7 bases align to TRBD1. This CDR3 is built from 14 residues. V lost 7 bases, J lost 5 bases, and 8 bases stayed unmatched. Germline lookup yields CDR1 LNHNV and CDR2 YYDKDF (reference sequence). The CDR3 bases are TGTGCCACCACGAAAGGGGGCGAAGACAATGAGCAGTTCTTC. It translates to CATTKGGEDNEQFF.

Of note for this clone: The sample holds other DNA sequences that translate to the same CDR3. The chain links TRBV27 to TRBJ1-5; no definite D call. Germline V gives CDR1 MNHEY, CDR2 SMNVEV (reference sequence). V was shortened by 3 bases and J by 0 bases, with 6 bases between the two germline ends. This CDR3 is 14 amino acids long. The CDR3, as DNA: TGTGCCAGCAGTTTGGGCTTTAGCAATCAGCCCCAGCATTTT. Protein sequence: CASSLGFSNQPQHF.

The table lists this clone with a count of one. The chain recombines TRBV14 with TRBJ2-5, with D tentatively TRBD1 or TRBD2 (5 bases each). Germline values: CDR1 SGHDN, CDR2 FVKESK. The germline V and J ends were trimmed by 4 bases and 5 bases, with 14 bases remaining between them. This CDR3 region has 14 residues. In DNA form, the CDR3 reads TGTGCCAGCAGCCTCAAGGGACCTTTGGAGACCCAGTACTTC. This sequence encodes CASSLKGPLETQYF. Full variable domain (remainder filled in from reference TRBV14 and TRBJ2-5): EAGVTQFPSHSVIEKGQTVTLRCDPISGHDNLYWYRRVMGKEIKFLLHFVKESKQDESGMPNNRFLAERTGGTYSTLKVQPAELEDSGVYFCASSLKGPLETQYFGPGTRLLVL.

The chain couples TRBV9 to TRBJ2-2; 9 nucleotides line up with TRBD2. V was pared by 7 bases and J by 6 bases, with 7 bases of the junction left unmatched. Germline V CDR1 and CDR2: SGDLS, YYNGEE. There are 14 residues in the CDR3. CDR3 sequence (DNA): TGTGCCAGCTCCGGAGCGGGAGGCCCCGGGGAGCTGTTTTTT. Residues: CASSGAGGPGELFF.

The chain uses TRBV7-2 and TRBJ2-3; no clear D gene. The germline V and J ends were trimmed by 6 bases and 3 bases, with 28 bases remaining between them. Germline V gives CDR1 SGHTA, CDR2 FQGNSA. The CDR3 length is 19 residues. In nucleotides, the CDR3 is TGTGCCAGCAGTCTTAGAGGTAACTCCCCAAAACCAAGAACAGATACGCAGTATTTT. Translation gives CASSLRGNSPKPRTDTQYF.

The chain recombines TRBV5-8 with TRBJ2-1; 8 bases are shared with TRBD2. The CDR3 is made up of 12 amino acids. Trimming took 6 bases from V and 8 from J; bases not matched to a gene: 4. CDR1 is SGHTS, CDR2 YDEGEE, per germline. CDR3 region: CASTRGGHEQFF. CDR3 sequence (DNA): TGTGCCAGCACCCGCGGGGGGCATGAGCAGTTCTTC.

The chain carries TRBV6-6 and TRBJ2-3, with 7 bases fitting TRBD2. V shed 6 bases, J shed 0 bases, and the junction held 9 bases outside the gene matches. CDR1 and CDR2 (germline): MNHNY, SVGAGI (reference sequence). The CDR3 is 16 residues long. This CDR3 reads CASSKHYSGSTDTQYF. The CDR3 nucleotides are TGTGCCAGCAGCAAACACTATAGCGGGAGCACAGATACGCAGTATTTT.

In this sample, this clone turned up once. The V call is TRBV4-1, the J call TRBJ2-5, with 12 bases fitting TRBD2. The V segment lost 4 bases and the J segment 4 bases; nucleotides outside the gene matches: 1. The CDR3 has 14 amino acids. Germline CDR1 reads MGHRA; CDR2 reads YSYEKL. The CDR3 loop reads CASSRLAGVETQYF. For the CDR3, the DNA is TGCGCCAGCAGCCGACTAGCGGGAGTAGAGACCCAGTACTTC.

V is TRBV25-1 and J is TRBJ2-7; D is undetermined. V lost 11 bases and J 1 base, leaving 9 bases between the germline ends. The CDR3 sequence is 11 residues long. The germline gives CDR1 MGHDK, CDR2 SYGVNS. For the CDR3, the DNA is TGTGCCCATCGACCGTCCTACGAGCAGTACTTC. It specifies CAHRPSYEQYF.

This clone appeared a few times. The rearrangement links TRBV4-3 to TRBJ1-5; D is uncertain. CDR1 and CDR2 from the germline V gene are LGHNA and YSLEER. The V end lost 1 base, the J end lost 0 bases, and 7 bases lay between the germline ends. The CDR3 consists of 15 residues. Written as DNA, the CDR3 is TGCGCCAGCAGCCAAGTCATGAGTAGCAATCAGCCCCAGCATTTT. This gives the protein CASSQVMSSNQPQHF.

The CDR3: CASSSPDRAYNEQFF. In nucleotides, the CDR3 is TGTGCCAGCAGCTCTCCAGACAGAGCCTACAATGAGCAGTTCTTC. The chain recombines TRBV7-9 with TRBJ2-1, with D possibly matching TRBD1 (5 bases). CDR1 SEHNR and CDR2 FQNEAQ come from the germline V gene (reference sequence). The CDR3 length is 15 residues. V shed 4 bases and J shed 2 bases, with 12 bases lying between them.

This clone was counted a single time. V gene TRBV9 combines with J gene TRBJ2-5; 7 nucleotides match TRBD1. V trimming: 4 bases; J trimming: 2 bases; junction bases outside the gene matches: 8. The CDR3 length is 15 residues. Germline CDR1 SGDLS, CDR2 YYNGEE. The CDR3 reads CASSSRTGRQETQYF. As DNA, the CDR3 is TGTGCCAGCAGCTCCCGGACAGGCAGACAAGAGACCCAGTACTTC.

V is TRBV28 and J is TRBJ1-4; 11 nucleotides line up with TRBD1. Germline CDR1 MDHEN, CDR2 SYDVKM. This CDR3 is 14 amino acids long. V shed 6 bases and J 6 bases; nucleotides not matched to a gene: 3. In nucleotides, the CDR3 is TGTGCCAGCAGGGGGACAGGGGGAGATGAAAAACTGTTTTTT. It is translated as CASRGTGGDEKLFF. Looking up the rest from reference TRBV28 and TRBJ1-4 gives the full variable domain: DVKVTQSSRYLVKRTGEKVFLECVQDMDHENMFWYRQDPGLGLRLIYFSYDVKMKEKGDIPEGYSVSREKKERFSLILESASTNQTSMYLCASRGTGGDEKLFFGSGTQLSVL.

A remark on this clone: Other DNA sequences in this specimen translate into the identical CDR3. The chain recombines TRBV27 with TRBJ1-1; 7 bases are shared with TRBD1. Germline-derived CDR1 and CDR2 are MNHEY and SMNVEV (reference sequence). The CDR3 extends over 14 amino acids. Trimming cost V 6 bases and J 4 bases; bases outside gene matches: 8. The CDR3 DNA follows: TGTGCCAGCAGCTTGACAGGGTCGGCCACTGAAGCTTTCTTT. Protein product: CASSLTGSATEAFF.

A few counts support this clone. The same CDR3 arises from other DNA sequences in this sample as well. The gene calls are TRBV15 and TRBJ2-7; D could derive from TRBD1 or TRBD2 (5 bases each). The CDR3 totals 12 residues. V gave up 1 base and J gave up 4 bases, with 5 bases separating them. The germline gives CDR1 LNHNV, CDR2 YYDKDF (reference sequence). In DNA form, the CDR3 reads TGTGCCACCAGCAGAGGGGGGTACGAGCAGTACTTC. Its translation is CATSRGGYEQYF.

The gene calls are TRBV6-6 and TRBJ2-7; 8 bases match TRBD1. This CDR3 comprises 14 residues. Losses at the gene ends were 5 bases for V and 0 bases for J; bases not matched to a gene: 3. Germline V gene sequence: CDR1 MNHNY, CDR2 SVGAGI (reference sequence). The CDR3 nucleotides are TGTGCCAGCAGTCACGGACAGGGCTCCTACGAGCAGTACTTC. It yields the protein CASSHGQGSYEQYF.

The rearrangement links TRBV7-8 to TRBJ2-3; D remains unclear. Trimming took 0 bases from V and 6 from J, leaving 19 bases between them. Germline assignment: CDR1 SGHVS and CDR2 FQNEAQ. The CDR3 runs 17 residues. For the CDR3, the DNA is TGTGCCAGCAGCTTAGCGCCTAGGCTATCGAGTGCGGATACGCAGTATTTT. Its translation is CASSLAPRLSSADTQYF.

The CDR3, as DNA: TGTGCCAGCACCCTTGGGACAGGGTCCACAGATACGCAGTATTTT. Translating it yields CASTLGTGSTDTQYF. This sequence joins TRBV5-4 and TRBJ2-3, with TRBD1 matching over 9 bases. Germline V gene data show CDR1 as SGHNT and CDR2 as YYREEE (reference sequence). With 6 bases clipped from V and 2 bases from J, the junction kept 7 bases outside the gene matches. The CDR3 length is 15 residues.

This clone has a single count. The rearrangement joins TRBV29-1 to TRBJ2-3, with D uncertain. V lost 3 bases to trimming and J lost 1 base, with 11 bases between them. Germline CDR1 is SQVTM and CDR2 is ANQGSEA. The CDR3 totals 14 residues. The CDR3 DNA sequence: TGCAGCGTTGACCCTCGGCCGGGCACAGATACGCAGTATTTT. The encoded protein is CSVDPRPGTDTQYF.

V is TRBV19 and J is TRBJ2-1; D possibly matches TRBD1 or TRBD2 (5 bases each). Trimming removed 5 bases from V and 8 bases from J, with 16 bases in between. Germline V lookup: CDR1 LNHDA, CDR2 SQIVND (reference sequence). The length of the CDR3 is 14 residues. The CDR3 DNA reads TGTGCCAGTAGTCAAGCAGGGCCGGGATATGAGCAGTTCTTC. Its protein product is CASSQAGPGYEQFF. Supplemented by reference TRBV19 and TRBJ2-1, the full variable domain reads DGGITQSPKYLFRKEGQNVTLSCEQNLNHDAMYWYRQDPGQGLRLIYYSQIVNDFQKGDIAEGYSVSREKKESFPLTVTSAQKNPTAFYLCASSQAGPGYEQFFGPGTRLTVL.

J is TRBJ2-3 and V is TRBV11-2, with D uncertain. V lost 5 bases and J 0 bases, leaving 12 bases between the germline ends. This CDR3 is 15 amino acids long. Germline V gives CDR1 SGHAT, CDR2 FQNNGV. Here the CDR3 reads CASSPLGLSTDTQYF. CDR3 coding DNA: TGTGCCAGCAGCCCATTAGGGCTGAGCACAGATACGCAGTATTTT.

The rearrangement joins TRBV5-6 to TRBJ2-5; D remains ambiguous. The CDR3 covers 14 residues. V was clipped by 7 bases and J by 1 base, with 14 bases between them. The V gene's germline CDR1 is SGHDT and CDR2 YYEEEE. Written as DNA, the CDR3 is TGTGCCAGCGAACGCGGACGGGTCCAAGAGACCCAGTACTTC. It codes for CASERGRVQETQYF.

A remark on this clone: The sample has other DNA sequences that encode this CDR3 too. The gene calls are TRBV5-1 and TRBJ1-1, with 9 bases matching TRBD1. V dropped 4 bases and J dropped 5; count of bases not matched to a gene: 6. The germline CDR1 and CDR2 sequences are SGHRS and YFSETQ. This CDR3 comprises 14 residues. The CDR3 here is CASSLTGGGTEAFF. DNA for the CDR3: TGCGCCAGCAGCCTGACAGGGGGTGGAACTGAAGCTTTCTTT.

CDR3 coding DNA: TGCGCCAGCAGCCAAGAAGGGACAGGGAGGGTAGCTTTCTTT. Protein sequence: CASSQEGTGRVAFF. V is TRBV4-1 and J is TRBJ1-1; TRBD1 agrees at 9 bases. Germline loops: CDR1 MGHRA, CDR2 YSYEKL. This CDR3 region has 14 residues. Losses at the gene ends were 0 bases for V and 10 bases for J; bases not matched to a gene: 6.